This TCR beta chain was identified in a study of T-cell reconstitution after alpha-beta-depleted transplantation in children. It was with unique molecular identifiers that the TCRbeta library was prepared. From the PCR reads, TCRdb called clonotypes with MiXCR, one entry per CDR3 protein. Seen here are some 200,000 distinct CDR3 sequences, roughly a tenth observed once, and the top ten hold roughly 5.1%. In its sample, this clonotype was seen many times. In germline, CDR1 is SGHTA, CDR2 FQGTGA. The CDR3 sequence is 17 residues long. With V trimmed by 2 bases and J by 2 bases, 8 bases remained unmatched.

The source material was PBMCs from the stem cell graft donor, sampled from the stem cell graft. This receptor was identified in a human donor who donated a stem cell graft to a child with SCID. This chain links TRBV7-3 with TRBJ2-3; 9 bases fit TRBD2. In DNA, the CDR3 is TGTGCCAGCAGCTTATCCCCAAGCGGGGGGAACACAGATACGCAGTATTTT. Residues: CASSLSPSGGNTDTQYF.